These 8 T cell receptor beta chains came from one sample sequenced in a study of T cell responses to AZD1222 COVID-19 vaccine. Clones were read by immunoSEQ multiplex PCR, and TCRdb kept only the in-frame ones, dropping some. The sample consists of 110,000 to 150,000 clones, approximately 90% of them appearing once. Sample: peripheral blood, taken on day 0 of AZD1222 vaccination. Source of these receptors: an adult in good health.

V usage is TRBV21-1 and J usage is TRBJ2-1. TRBV21-1 is a known pseudogene. This CDR3 contains 15 residues. Here the CDR3 DNA reads TGTGCCAGCAGCAAAGGGGGGATCCCCTACAATGAGCAGTTCTTC. As protein: CASSKGGIPYNEQFF.

The chain has TRBV7-9 and TRBJ2-7; D possibly corresponds to TRBD2 (5 bases). The length of the CDR3 is 15 residues. Trimming took 7 bases from V and 8 from J, leaving 24 bases between them. Germline-derived CDR1 and CDR2 are SEHNR and FQNEAQ (reference sequence). The CDR3 here is CASTPGPREAQKQYF. The CDR3 nucleotides are TGTGCCAGCACCCCCGGTCCCCGGGAAGCCCAAAAGCAGTACTTC.

V gene TRBV7-2 combines with J gene TRBJ1-4, with D unresolved. Trimming took 4 bases from V and 8 from J, leaving 14 bases between them. The CDR3 runs to 14 residues. From germline, CDR1 is SGHTA and CDR2 FQGNSA. The CDR3 region has the DNA TGTGCCAGCAGCTCCGTCCTAAATTCGGAAAAACTGTTTTTT. It is translated as CASSSVLNSEKLFF.

J is TRBJ2-7 and V is TRBV7-9; D uncertain. V gave up 5 bases and J gave up 0 bases, with 11 bases separating them. The CDR3 is made up of 14 amino acids. The V gene's germline CDR1 is SEHNR and CDR2 FQNEAQ (reference sequence). CDR3 sequence reads: CASSVDGTSYEQYF. The CDR3 nucleotides read TGTGCCAGCAGCGTCGACGGAACCTCCTACGAGCAGTACTTC.

V usage is TRBV12-5 and J usage is TRBJ2-1; 8 bases map to TRBD2. Germline V CDR1 and CDR2: LGHNT, FRNRAP. The CDR3 has 14 residues. The V segment lost 3 bases and the J segment 5 bases; nucleotides outside the gene matches: 3. CDR3 loop: CASGLSGGNNEQFF. In DNA, the CDR3 is TGTGCTAGTGGTTTATCGGGGGGGAACAATGAGCAGTTCTTC.

The V and J genes are TRBV19 and TRBJ1-2, with 7 bases fitting TRBD1. The CDR3 consists of 16 residues. Looked up from germline, CDR1 is LNHDA and CDR2 is SQIVND (reference sequence). Germline trimming cut 5 bases from V and 4 bases from J; bases unmatched to any gene: 13. CDR3 amino acids: CASSHPGTEAGYGYTF. The CDR3 DNA sequence: TGTGCCAGTAGTCATCCCGGGACAGAAGCCGGCTATGGCTACACCTTC. Full variable domain (remainder filled in from reference TRBV19 and TRBJ1-2): DGGITQSPKYLFRKEGQNVTLSCEQNLNHDAMYWYRQDPGQGLRLIYYSQIVNDFQKGDIAEGYSVSREKKESFPLTVTSAQKNPTAFYLCASSHPGTEAGYGYTFGSGTRLTVV.

The chain couples TRBV7-9 to TRBJ2-7; 9 bases line up with TRBD2. The germline V gene encodes CDR1 SEHNR and CDR2 FQNEAQ (reference sequence). This CDR3 is 15 amino acids long. The junction had 7 bases not matched to a gene; V was cut back by 5 bases and J by 2 bases. The CDR3 nucleotides are TGTGCCAGCAGCCCAGCGGGAGGCTATCCCTACGAGCAGTACTTC. This encodes CASSPAGGYPYEQYF.

The CDR3 DNA reads TGTGCCAGCAGCTCAACTAGCGGATGGAACACCGGGGAGCTGTTTTTT. Protein sequence: CASSSTSGWNTGELFF. The rearrangement uses TRBV11-1 and TRBJ2-2, with TRBD2 matching over 8 bases. Trimming took 4 bases from V and 1 from J; bases not matched to a gene: 5. The CDR3 totals 16 residues. The germline V gene has CDR1 SGHAT and CDR2 FQDESV (reference sequence).